Listed below are T cell receptor beta chains from one sample, sequenced in a study of blood T cell repertoires in COVID-19. TCRdb's copy holds only in-frame clones and misses some; the assay was immunoSEQ multiplex PCR. In the table there are 150,000 to 200,000 clones, roughly 77% of which are singletons. The sample taken for sequencing was peripheral blood. These receptors came from a woman of 80 years or more with COVID-19, enrolled during active disease. Both conserved end residues are part of each CDR3. The D gene is left open where the match is weak. Rows give clone size only sometimes, using once, few, many, or a class for an expanded clone.

V gene,clone size,J gene,D gene,CDR3 protein,CDR3 DNA
TRBV7-9,few,TRBJ2-2,NA,CASTQAGTWRLFF,TGTGCCAGCACCCAGGCAGGGACATGGCGGCTGTTTTTT
TRBV2,NA,TRBJ2-5,TRBD2,CASSGGGGMETQYF,TGTGCCAGCAGTGGTGGCGGGGGAATGGAGACCCAGTACTTC
TRBV6-5,NA,TRBJ2-7,TRBD1,CASRPGQGREQYF,TGTGCCAGCAGACCCGGACAGGGTCGCGAGCAGTACTTC
TRBV29-1,NA,TRBJ2-3,NA,CSVAITSTDTQYF,TGCAGCGTTGCCATTACTAGCACAGATACGCAGTATTTT
TRBV7-3,NA,TRBJ2-7,TRBD1,CASSRDRDHEQYF,TGTGCCAGCAGCCGGGACAGGGACCACGAGCAGTACTTC
TRBV9,NA,TRBJ2-1,TRBD1,CASSVGRLGQFLYNEQFF,TGTGCCAGCAGCGTAGGACGCTTGGGACAGTTTCTCTACAATGAGCAGTTCTTC
TRBV6-5,once,TRBJ2-7,NA,CASTEELEAYEQYF,TGTGCCAGCACCGAGGAACTAGAAGCGTACGAGCAGTACTTC
TRBV11-3,few,TRBJ2-7,TRBD2,CASSLEPAGEVEQYF,TGTGCCAGCAGCTTAGAACCAGCGGGGGAGGTCGAGCAGTACTTC
TRBV5-1,few,TRBJ2-7,TRBD1,CASSSGQGSYEQYF,TGCGCCAGCAGCTCCGGACAGGGGAGCTACGAGCAGTACTTC
TRBV4-1,NA,TRBJ2-7,NA,CASSQVKDSSYEQYF,TGCGCCAGCAGCCAAGTCAAGGACAGTTCCTACGAGCAGTACTTC
TRBV11-2,NA,TRBJ2-5,NA,CASSHIKGGHLQETQYF,TGTGCCAGCAGCCACATAAAGGGTGGACACTTACAAGAGACCCAGTACTTC
TRBV28,few,TRBJ2-7,TRBD2,CASSLSGLAVGVGYEQYF,TGTGCCAGCAGTTTATCCGGACTAGCGGTGGGGGTGGGCTACGAGCAGTACTTC
TRBV10-3,NA,TRBJ2-3,TRBD2,CATLIAGGDTQYF,TGTGCCACCTTAATAGCGGGGGGAGATACGCAGTATTTT
TRBV2,NA,TRBJ1-2,NA,CASSRIAAGYTF,TGTGCCAGCAGTCGAATCGCTGCGGGCTACACCTTC
TRBV5-4,NA,TRBJ1-2,NA,CASSQQADLYGYTF,TGTGCCAGCAGCCAACAGGCGGACCTTTATGGCTACACCTTC
TRBV6-5,NA,TRBJ2-1,TRBD2,CASSYRGRASEQFF,TGTGCCAGCAGTTATCGGGGGAGGGCCAGTGAGCAGTTCTTC
TRBV5-4,NA,TRBJ2-7,TRBD2,CASSLVVAGGLEQYF,TGTGCCAGCAGCTTGGTGGTAGCGGGAGGCCTCGAGCAGTACTTC
TRBV5-4,NA,TRBJ2-7,TRBD2,CASSPSGGEAYEQYF,TGTGCCAGCAGCCCTAGCGGAGGAGAAGCCTACGAGCAGTACTTC
TRBV6-5,NA,TRBJ2-5,NA,CASSQWWGDQETQYF,TGTGCCAGCAGCCAATGGTGGGGGGATCAAGAGACCCAGTACTTC
TRBV7-2,once,TRBJ2-7,TRBD1,CASSPKQGSEQYF,TGTGCCAGCAGCCCAAAACAGGGGTCCGAGCAGTACTTC
TRBV5-6,NA,TRBJ1-2,NA,CASQQGHNYGYTF,TGTGCCAGCCAACAGGGACATAACTATGGCTACACCTTC
TRBV19,NA,TRBJ1-1,NA,CASSIGERTANTEAFF,TGTGCCAGTAGTATTGGAGAACGGACAGCGAACACTGAAGCTTTCTTT
TRBV12-5,NA,TRBJ1-2,TRBD1,CASGPSPGGQGGYTF,TGTGCTAGTGGTCCTTCTCCAGGGGGCCAAGGTGGCTACACCTTC
TRBV7-9,NA,TRBJ2-2,NA,CASSPSDGVYGGELFF,TGTGCCAGCAGCCCCAGCGACGGGGTCTACGGTGGGGAGCTGTTTTTT
TRBV29-1,NA,TRBJ2-3,TRBD1,CSVDPGQSTDTQYF,TGCAGCGTCGATCCGGGACAGAGCACAGATACGCAGTATTTT
TRBV25-1,NA,TRBJ1-2,NA,CASSEPSSSGYTF,TGTGCCAGCAGTGAACCGTCTTCGTCCGGCTACACCTTC
TRBV3-1/TRBV3-2,NA,TRBJ1-5,NA,CASSPPTQVPIQPQHF,TGTGCCAGCAGCCCTCCCACGCAGGTACCCATCCAGCCCCAGCATTTT
TRBV12-3/TRBV12-4,NA,TRBJ1-1,NA,CASGQTVNTEAFF,TGTGCCAGCGGACAGACCGTTAACACTGAAGCTTTCTTT
TRBV10-2,NA,TRBJ1-1,TRBD1,CASMQTGATEAFF,TGCGCCAGCATGCAAACAGGGGCCACTGAAGCTTTCTTT
TRBV2,NA,TRBJ1-2,TRBD1,CASRVLGQGDGYGYTF,TGTGCCAGCAGGGTGTTGGGACAGGGCGATGGCTATGGCTACACCTTC
TRBV4-2,NA,TRBJ2-5,TRBD2,CASSQGTSGGAETQYF,TGTGCCAGCAGCCAAGGGACTAGCGGGGGCGCGGAGACCCAGTACTTC
TRBV11-2,NA,TRBJ1-4,NA,CASSFDYRDPTNEKLFF,TGTGCCAGCAGCTTCGACTACAGGGACCCAACTAATGAAAAACTGTTTTTT
TRBV28,NA,TRBJ2-5,NA,CASSSNRAGPKETQYF,TGTGCCAGCAGTTCCAACAGGGCTGGGCCTAAAGAGACCCAGTACTTC
TRBV5-4,NA,TRBJ2-3,TRBD2,CASSLSLAGGPKDTQYF,TGTGCCAGCAGCCTCTCCCTAGCGGGAGGGCCGAAAGATACGCAGTATTTT
TRBV28,NA,TRBJ2-7,TRBD2,CASSPTPWRRELAYEQYF,TGTGCCAGCAGTCCAACCCCTTGGAGGCGGGAGCTCGCCTACGAGCAGTACTTC
TRBV19,once,TRBJ2-7,NA,CASSEKGHPTYEQYF,TGTGCCAGTAGTGAGAAGGGACACCCGACCTACGAGCAGTACTTC
TRBV7-2,NA,TRBJ1-3,TRBD1,CASSLDGGGPTGNTIYF,TGTGCCAGCAGCTTAGATGGAGGGGGCCCCACTGGAAACACCATATATTTT
TRBV3-1/TRBV3-2,NA,TRBJ2-2,TRBD2,CASSHPIRGAGELFF,TGTGCCAGCAGCCATCCTATCCGGGGGGCCGGGGAGCTGTTTTTT
TRBV11-3,NA,TRBJ1-4,NA,CASSALADSYNEKLFF,TGTGCCAGCAGCGCACTCGCGGACAGTTATAATGAAAAACTGTTTTTT
TRBV3-1/TRBV3-2,once,TRBJ2-7,TRBD2,CASSPSGRSYEQYF,TGTGCCAGCAGCCCTAGCGGGAGAAGCTACGAGCAGTACTTC
TRBV27,NA,TRBJ2-7,TRBD2,CASSFRGGLEQYF,TGTGCCAGCAGTTTCCGGGGAGGGCTCGAGCAGTACTTC
TRBV7-9,few,TRBJ1-2,TRBD1,CASSPMDRAEGHGYTF,TGTGCCAGCAGCCCAATGGACAGGGCGGAAGGCCATGGCTACACCTTC
TRBV2,NA,TRBJ1-1,TRBD1,CASRRDRNTEAFF,TGTGCCAGCCGTCGGGACAGGAACACTGAAGCTTTCTTT
TRBV19,NA,TRBJ2-3,TRBD1,CASSIGQGTSDTQYF,TGTGCCAGTAGTATAGGACAGGGAACGTCAGATACGCAGTATTTT
TRBV5-7,NA,TRBJ2-7,TRBD2,CASSLRIAGHYEQYF,TGTGCCAGCAGCTTGCGAATAGCGGGGCACTACGAGCAGTACTTC
TRBV2,NA,TRBJ2-1,TRBD2,CASSGGGSSYNEQFF,TGTGCCAGCAGTGGAGGCGGGAGCTCCTACAATGAGCAGTTCTTC
TRBV10-3,NA,TRBJ2-7,NA,CAISEGPGETYEQYF,TGTGCCATCAGTGAGGGTCCAGGGGAAACCTACGAGCAGTACTTC
TRBV7-8,NA,TRBJ1-5,TRBD1,CASSNTGDQPQHF,TGTGCCAGCAGCAATACAGGGGATCAGCCCCAGCATTTT
TRBV18,NA,TRBJ1-2,NA,CASSPPAGDDYGYTF,TGTGCCAGCTCACCACCGGCGGGGGACGACTATGGCTACACCTTC
TRBV2,NA,TRBJ2-1,TRBD2,CASRGTSGRTEQFF,TGTGCCAGCAGGGGGACTAGCGGGAGGACTGAGCAGTTCTTC
TRBV9,once,TRBJ2-7,NA,CASSVADSHYEQYF,TGTGCCAGCAGCGTAGCGGACTCTCACTACGAGCAGTACTTC
TRBV25-1,NA,TRBJ2-7,TRBD1,CASSVTGGAFHEQYF,TGTGCCAGCAGTGTGACAGGGGGCGCTTTCCACGAGCAGTACTTC
TRBV7-9,NA,TRBJ2-1,NA,CASSLGKTAYNEQFF,TGTGCCAGCAGCCTCGGAAAAACAGCCTACAATGAGCAGTTCTTC
TRBV19,NA,TRBJ1-2,TRBD1,CASSPDRANYGYTF,TGTGCCAGTAGTCCGGACAGGGCTAACTATGGCTACACCTTC